These 27 T cell receptor beta chains were all obtained from the same sample, sequenced in a study of T cell changes during pregnancy in multiple sclerosis. Data came from immunoSEQ multiplex PCR; TCRdb stores just in-frame clones and leaves some out. The sample records tens of thousands of clones, approximately 89% being singletons. This specimen consisted of CD8+ T cells from peripheral blood mononuclear cells, obtained in the first trimester of pregnancy. These receptors all come from a female donor in good health, enrolled as a control in a pregnancy study.

In this sample, this clone turned up once. The rearrangement uses TRBV7-9 and TRBJ1-4; unclear D gene. From germline, CDR1 is SEHNR and CDR2 FQNEAQ (reference sequence). Deletions cut 1 base from V and 1 base from J, with 19 bases between. CDR3 length: 19 residues. CDR3 sequence (DNA): TGTGCCAGCAGCTTAGAGGGTGGGAGGGCGAAATTAACTAATGAAAAACTGTTTTTT. This encodes CASSLEGGRAKLTNEKLFF.

The J gene is TRBJ1-4, the V gene TRBV6-6, with 7 bases lining up with TRBD1. The trim removed 5 bases at V and 8 bases at J, leaving 5 bases unmatched. CDR3 size: 13 residues. Germline-derived CDR1 and CDR2 are MNHNY and SVGAGI (reference sequence). CDR3: CASSDRVKEKLFF. The CDR3 bases are TGTGCCAGCAGTGACAGGGTTAAGGAAAAACTGTTTTTT.

The chain uses TRBV19 and TRBJ2-7; D might be TRBD1 (5 bases). The germline CDR1 and CDR2 sequences are LNHDA and SQIVND (reference sequence). The CDR3 covers 15 residues. V was trimmed by 0 bases and J by 2 bases, leaving 11 bases between them. The CDR3 reads CASSIESTGTYEQYF. CDR3 DNA: TGTGCCAGTAGTATAGAATCAACAGGCACCTACGAGCAGTACTTC. Together with reference TRBV19 and TRBJ2-7, the CDR3 gives the full variable domain: DGGITQSPKYLFRKEGQNVTLSCEQNLNHDAMYWYRQDPGQGLRLIYYSQIVNDFQKGDIAEGYSVSREKKESFPLTVTSAQKNPTAFYLCASSIESTGTYEQYFGPGTRLTVT.

J is TRBJ2-7 and V is TRBV10-2; possibly TRBD1 for D (5 bases). Per germline, CDR1 WSHSY and CDR2 SAAADI. Trimming shortened V by 2 bases and J by 9 bases, and 5 bases separated the two germline ends. This CDR3 is 10 amino acids long. The CDR3 DNA follows: TGCGCCAGCAGTGAGGACAGGCAGTACTTC. Its protein product is CASSEDRQYF.

The chain couples TRBV2 to TRBJ2-7, with 8 bases aligning to TRBD2. The length of the CDR3 is 18 residues. Germline CDR1 SNHLY, CDR2 FYNNEI. Unmatched junction bases numbered 16, after V lost 3 bases and J lost 3 bases. CDR3 sequence reads: CASSEAGLVSPNIYEQYF. The DNA of the CDR3 is TGTGCCAGCAGTGAGGCGGGACTAGTATCCCCAAATATCTACGAGCAGTACTTC.

The chain's CDR3 is CASSIGGMADTQYF. In nucleotides, the CDR3 is TGTGCCAGTAGTATCGGGGGGATGGCAGATACGCAGTATTTT. The chain employs TRBV19 and TRBJ2-3, with TRBD2 matching over 7 bases. Per germline, CDR1 LNHDA and CDR2 SQIVND (reference sequence). The CDR3 covers 14 residues. The J segment lost 4 bases and the V segment lost 3 bases, leaving 4 bases of the junction unmatched.

This clone was recorded a few times. This sequence joins TRBV28 and TRBJ2-2; D is perhaps TRBD2 (5 bases). CDR1 and CDR2 from the germline V gene are MDHEN and SYDVKM. This CDR3 has 15 residues. Trimming removed 2 bases from V and 3 bases from J, with 10 bases in between. Here the CDR3 reads CASSLLTRDTGELFF. The CDR3 coding sequence is TGTGCCAGCAGTTTACTTACTAGGGACACCGGGGAGCTGTTTTTT.

The chain is built from TRBV2 and TRBJ2-1; weak D call: TRBD2 (5 bases). Between the trimmed V and J ends, which lost 6 bases and 0 bases, there was a span of 15 bases. The CDR3 is made up of 16 amino acids. CDR1 is SNHLY and CDR2 is FYNNEI in the germline V gene. CDR3 amino acids: CASRAVLGSSYNEQFF. CDR3 DNA: TGTGCCAGCAGGGCGGTATTGGGGAGCTCCTACAATGAGCAGTTCTTC.

This chain uses TRBV27 with TRBJ2-7; no clear D gene. CDR3 length: 13 amino acids. Per germline, CDR1 MNHEY and CDR2 SMNVEV (reference sequence). With 3 bases removed from V and 0 bases from J, the gap between germline ends came to 6 bases. Here the CDR3 reads CASSLQASYEQYF. In DNA form, the CDR3 reads TGTGCCAGCAGTTTGCAAGCCTCCTACGAGCAGTACTTC.

The V gene is TRBV5-4, the J gene TRBJ1-3; 8 nucleotides agree with TRBD1. Germline V gene data show CDR1 as SGHNT and CDR2 as YYREEE (reference sequence). The CDR3 sequence is 15 residues long. J was trimmed by 3 bases and V by 4 bases; bases with no gene match: 6. The CDR3 sequence is CASSPSGGFGNTIYF. CDR3 DNA sequence: TGTGCCAGCAGCCCCTCAGGGGGCTTTGGAAACACCATATATTTT.

The V gene is TRBV11-2, the J gene TRBJ2-7, with D hard to call. V lost 7 bases and J lost 3, with 10 bases in between. The length of the CDR3 is 12 residues. Germline CDR1 SGHAT, CDR2 FQNNGV. The CDR3, as DNA: TGTGCCAGCACTCCCTCCGGCTACGAGCAGTACTTC. As protein: CASTPSGYEQYF.

This clone came up a few times. The chain combines TRBV28 with TRBJ1-6; D unclear. V lost 3 bases, J lost 8 bases, and 11 bases lay in between. The V gene's germline CDR1 is MDHEN and CDR2 SYDVKM. This CDR3 is built from 14 residues. The chain's CDR3 is CASSFGQDYSPLHF. As DNA, the CDR3 is TGTGCCAGCAGTTTTGGGCAGGACTATTCACCCCTCCACTTT.

This clone was counted once. The rearrangement links TRBV27 to TRBJ2-5; 7 positions agree with TRBD2. Germline loops: CDR1 MNHEY, CDR2 SMNVEV (reference sequence). The CDR3 runs to 15 residues. V was pared by 2 bases and J by 1 base, with 4 bases of the junction left unmatched. CDR3 nucleotides: TGTGCCAGCAGTTTAGCGGGGGTTGTCCAAGAGACCCAGTACTTC. Translating it yields CASSLAGVVQETQYF.

This sequence joins TRBV4-1 and TRBJ1-1; D not certain. Germline-derived CDR1 and CDR2 are MGHRA and YSYEKL. Between the trimmed V and J ends, which lost 3 bases and 4 bases, there was a span of 12 bases. CDR3 size: 14 residues. The CDR3, as DNA: TGCGCCAGCAGCCATCCGCGGGAGAGCACTGAAGCTTTCTTT. Protein: CASSHPRESTEAFF.

The chain uses TRBV4-2 and TRBJ2-7; D unclear. Germline V gene lookup returns CDR1 LGHNA and CDR2 YNFKEQ. The CDR3 sequence is 13 residues long. V lost 1 base and J 2 bases, leaving 6 bases between the germline ends. Here the CDR3 reads CASSQAQTYEQYF. The CDR3 region has the DNA TGTGCCAGCAGCCAAGCTCAGACCTACGAGCAGTACTTC.

The chain couples TRBV25-1 to TRBJ2-4; weak D call: TRBD2 (5 bases). This CDR3 comprises 11 residues. Germline CDR1 is MGHDK and CDR2 is SYGVNS. The V and J ends lost 8 bases and 8 bases respectively, with 10 bases between them. The DNA of the CDR3 is TGTGCCAGCGGGAGTGGGGACATTCAGTACTTC. Protein product: CASGSGDIQYF.

This clone has only one observation. The chain recombines TRBV5-1 with TRBJ2-3; TRBD2 matches 9 bases. Germline values: CDR1 SGHRS, CDR2 YFSETQ. Trimming took 3 bases from V and 4 from J; bases not matched to a gene: 12. The length of the CDR3 is 17 residues. Here the CDR3 reads CASSSTAIAGVADTQYF. Written as DNA, the CDR3 is TGCGCCAGCAGCTCCACCGCGATAGCGGGAGTGGCAGATACGCAGTATTTT. Variable domain in full (rest from reference TRBV5-1 and TRBJ2-3): KAGVTQTPRYLIKTRGQQVTLSCSPISGHRSVSWYQQTPGQGLQFLFEYFSETQRNKGNFPGRFSGRQFSNSRSEMNVSTLELGDSALYLCASSSTAIAGVADTQYFGPGTRLTVL.

The chain combines TRBV27 with TRBJ2-3, with D tentatively TRBD1 (6 bases). The CDR3 loop spans 14 amino acids. The V end lost 6 bases, the J end lost 2 bases, and 12 bases lay between the germline ends. Looked up from germline, CDR1 is MNHEY and CDR2 is SMNVEV (reference sequence). The CDR3 nucleotides are TGTGCCAGCAGGGAAGGGGACAACACAGATACGCAGTATTTT. This codes for CASREGDNTDTQYF.

Only a few counts were recorded for this clone. DNA of the CDR3: TGTGCCAGCAGCCCCTTCGGCACTGAAGCTTTCTTT. Encoded protein: CASSPFGTEAFF. The chain recombines TRBV28 with TRBJ1-1; D is unclear. The CDR3 runs to 12 residues. Per germline, CDR1 MDHEN and CDR2 SYDVKM. The V and J ends lost 6 bases and 4 bases respectively, with 9 bases between them.

To note about this clone: The same CDR3 is also encoded by other DNA sequences in this sample. This chain uses TRBV28 with TRBJ2-6; 7 bases align to TRBD1. The CDR3 has 15 residues. Germline-derived CDR1 and CDR2 are MDHEN and SYDVKM. The V segment lost 10 bases and the J segment 1 base; nucleotides outside the gene matches: 7. The CDR3 region is CAIGTAESGANVLTF. CDR3 bases: TGTGCCATCGGGACAGCAGAGTCTGGGGCCAACGTCCTGACTTTC.

The chain uses TRBV27 and TRBJ1-5; perhaps TRBD1 as D (6 bases). Germline V gives CDR1 MNHEY, CDR2 SMNVEV (reference sequence). The CDR3 is 14 residues long. V lost 3 bases, J lost 7 bases, and 13 bases lay in between. Here the CDR3 reads CASSFYRDDQPQHF. The CDR3 DNA is TGTGCCAGCAGTTTTTACAGGGACGACCAGCCCCAGCATTTT.

V is TRBV9 and J is TRBJ2-3, with 8 bases lining up with TRBD2. The CDR3 totals 18 residues. Trimming took 0 bases from V and 2 from J; bases not matched to a gene: 11. The germline V gene encodes CDR1 SGDLS and CDR2 YYNGEE. The CDR3 here is CASSVATGGDYLTDTQYF. Written as DNA, the CDR3 is TGTGCCAGCAGCGTAGCTACGGGGGGGGACTACCTCACAGATACGCAGTATTTT.

The V gene is TRBV18, the J gene TRBJ2-5; 9 bases match TRBD2. J was trimmed by 1 base and V by 0 bases; bases with no gene match: 6. CDR1 and CDR2 from the germline V gene are KGHSH and LQKENI. This CDR3 has 17 residues. The DNA of the CDR3 is TGTGCCAGCTCACCACCGATGCGGGAGGGCCCCCAAGAGACCCAGTACTTC. Amino acid sequence: CASSPPMREGPQETQYF.

V usage is TRBV7-9 and J usage is TRBJ2-1; 8 bases align to TRBD1. CDR1 SEHNR and CDR2 FQNEAQ come from the germline V gene (reference sequence). This CDR3 contains 17 residues. V shed 1 base, J shed 8 bases, and the junction held 13 bases outside the gene matches. This CDR3 is CASSLGAAGGLSDEQFF. The CDR3 nucleotides are TGTGCCAGCAGCTTAGGAGCGGCAGGGGGCCTCTCGGATGAGCAGTTCTTC.

This chain joins TRBV11-1 and TRBJ1-1; D remains ambiguous. The CDR3 has 13 residues. Germline loops: CDR1 SGHAT, CDR2 FQDESV (reference sequence). Trimming pared 5 bases from V and 3 bases from J, leaving 10 bases between. The CDR3 here is CASSLNSYTEAFF. The DNA of the CDR3 is TGTGCCAGCAGCCTTAACAGTTACACTGAAGCTTTCTTT.

This chain links TRBV7-9 with TRBJ2-3; 11 bases align to TRBD1. CDR3 length: 19 residues. CDR1 is SEHNR, CDR2 FQNEAQ, per germline (reference sequence). V lost 4 bases, J lost 4 bases, and 16 bases stayed unmatched. The CDR3 DNA reads TGTGCCAGCAGCTCACCACATCAAACCGGGACAGGGGGGGCAGATACGCAGTATTTT. This sequence encodes CASSSPHQTGTGGADTQYF.

This clone appeared once. V and J are TRBV19 and TRBJ1-2; tentatively, D is TRBD1 (6 bases). The germline gives CDR1 LNHDA, CDR2 SQIVND (reference sequence). This CDR3 comprises 15 residues. Trimming cost V 4 bases and J 3 bases, with 15 bases left between them. CDR3 in DNA: TGTGCCAGTAGTAAACCGGCAGGGGAGTACTATGGCTACACCTTC. Translation gives CASSKPAGEYYGYTF.